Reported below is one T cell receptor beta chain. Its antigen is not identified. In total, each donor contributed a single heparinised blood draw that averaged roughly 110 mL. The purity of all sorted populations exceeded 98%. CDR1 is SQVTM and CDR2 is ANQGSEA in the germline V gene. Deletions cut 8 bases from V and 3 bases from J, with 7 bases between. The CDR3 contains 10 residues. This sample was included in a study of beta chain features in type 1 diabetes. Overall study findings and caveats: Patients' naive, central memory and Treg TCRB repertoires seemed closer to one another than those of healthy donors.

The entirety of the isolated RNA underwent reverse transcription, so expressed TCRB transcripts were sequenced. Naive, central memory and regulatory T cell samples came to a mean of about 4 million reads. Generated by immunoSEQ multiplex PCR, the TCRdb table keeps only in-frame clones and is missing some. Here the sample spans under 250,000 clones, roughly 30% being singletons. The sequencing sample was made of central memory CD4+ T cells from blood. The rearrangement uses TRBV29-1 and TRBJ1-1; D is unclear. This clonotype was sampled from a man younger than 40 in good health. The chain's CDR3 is CSSADTEAFF. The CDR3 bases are TGCAGCTCAGCGGACACTGAAGCTTTCTTT.